This is a list of T cell receptor beta chains from one sample in a study of T cell responses to AZD1222 COVID-19 vaccine. Some clones are missing from TCRdb's copy, which holds only in-frame ones; the method was immunoSEQ multiplex PCR. The sample has tens of thousands of clones; 79% are singletons. The material was peripheral blood, obtained on day 0 of MenACWY control vaccination. All receptors come from an adult in good health. Each CDR3 is given with its conserved first and last residue. The D gene is left open where the match is weak. Clone sizes are given selectively: once, few, many, or a class where the clone is expanded.

V gene: TRBV6-5
clone size: -
J gene: TRBJ1-5
D gene: -
CDR3 protein: CASSRGSRWDQPQHF
CDR3 DNA: TGTGCCAGCAGTCGTGGGAGCCGGTGGGACCAGCCCCAGCATTTT

V gene: TRBV10-3
clone size: few
J gene: TRBJ2-1
D gene: TRBD2
CDR3 protein: CAISALAGSKANEQFF
CDR3 DNA: TGTGCCATCAGTGCCCTAGCGGGCTCAAAAGCCAATGAGCAGTTCTTC

V gene: TRBV27
clone size: -
J gene: TRBJ1-6
D gene: TRBD1
CDR3 protein: CASSVEQGPGSSPLHF
CDR3 DNA: TGTGCCAGCAGTGTAGAACAGGGGCCCGGGAGTTCACCCCTCCACTTT

V gene: TRBV30
clone size: -
J gene: TRBJ1-3
D gene: TRBD1
CDR3 protein: CAWSAGQLLAGNTIYF
CDR3 DNA: TGTGCCTGGAGCGCGGGACAGTTGTTAGCTGGAAACACCATATATTTT

V gene: TRBV7-9
clone size: once
J gene: TRBJ2-2
D gene: -
CDR3 protein: CASSDWVNTGELFF
CDR3 DNA: TGTGCCAGCAGCGACTGGGTGAACACCGGGGAGCTGTTTTTT

V gene: TRBV5-4
clone size: -
J gene: TRBJ2-2
D gene: -
CDR3 protein: CATLTQGGTGELFF
CDR3 DNA: TGTGCCACTCTAACCCAGGGGGGCACCGGGGAGCTGTTTTTT

V gene: TRBV19
clone size: few
J gene: TRBJ1-1
D gene: -
CDR3 protein: CATLGTQNTEAFF
CDR3 DNA: TGTGCCACCCTAGGGACACAGAACACTGAAGCTTTCTTT

V gene: TRBV3-1/TRBV3-2
clone size: -
J gene: TRBJ2-2
D gene: -
CDR3 protein: CASSLSAVGELFF
CDR3 DNA: TGTGCCAGCAGCCTGAGCGCGGTCGGGGAGCTGTTTTTT

V gene: TRBV11-3
clone size: -
J gene: TRBJ2-3
D gene: -
CDR3 protein: CASSFEGTDTQYF
CDR3 DNA: TGTGCCAGCAGCTTCGAGGGGACAGATACGCAGTATTTT

V gene: TRBV7-2
clone size: -
J gene: TRBJ2-2
D gene: -
CDR3 protein: CASSFIRGGTGELFF
CDR3 DNA: TGTGCCAGCAGCTTCATTAGAGGAGGCACCGGGGAGCTGTTTTTT

V gene: TRBV5-1
clone size: -
J gene: TRBJ1-4
D gene: TRBD1
CDR3 protein: CASSLGTGVNEKLFF
CDR3 DNA: TGCGCCAGCAGCCTCGGGACAGGGGTTAATGAAAAACTGTTTTTT

V gene: TRBV19
clone size: -
J gene: TRBJ2-1
D gene: TRBD1
CDR3 protein: CASSIRSGGQGDNEQFF
CDR3 DNA: TGTGCCAGTAGTATCCGGTCCGGTGGACAGGGGGACAATGAGCAGTTCTTC

V gene: TRBV27
clone size: -
J gene: TRBJ1-5
D gene: TRBD1
CDR3 protein: CASSTWTGGGRQPQHF
CDR3 DNA: TGTGCCAGCAGTACCTGGACAGGAGGAGGTCGTCAGCCCCAGCATTTT

V gene: TRBV7-9
clone size: -
J gene: TRBJ1-1
D gene: -
CDR3 protein: CASSLALVRNTEAFF
CDR3 DNA: TGTGCCAGCAGCTTAGCGTTAGTACGGAACACTGAAGCTTTCTTT

V gene: TRBV11-2
clone size: -
J gene: TRBJ2-3
D gene: -
CDR3 protein: CASSLGGITDTQYF
CDR3 DNA: TGTGCCAGCAGCCTGGGGGGAATCACAGATACGCAGTATTTT

V gene: TRBV13
clone size: -
J gene: TRBJ2-3
D gene: TRBD2
CDR3 protein: CASSFWTSGNTDTQYF
CDR3 DNA: TGTGCCAGCAGCTTTTGGACTAGCGGGAACACAGATACGCAGTATTTT

V gene: TRBV19
clone size: -
J gene: TRBJ1-2
D gene: TRBD1
CDR3 protein: CASARTGPSGGYTF
CDR3 DNA: TGTGCCAGTGCCCGGACAGGGCCGAGTGGCGGCTACACCTTC

V gene: TRBV28
clone size: -
J gene: TRBJ2-7
D gene: TRBD2
CDR3 protein: CASTKTSGHSYEQYF
CDR3 DNA: TGTGCCAGCACCAAGACTAGCGGCCACTCCTACGAGCAGTACTTC

V gene: TRBV30
clone size: -
J gene: TRBJ2-2
D gene: -
CDR3 protein: CAWSVYSTGELFF
CDR3 DNA: TGTGCCTGGAGTGTCTACTCCACCGGGGAGCTGTTTTTT

V gene: TRBV28
clone size: -
J gene: TRBJ2-7
D gene: TRBD2
CDR3 protein: CASSYSGRRNYEQYF
CDR3 DNA: TGTGCCAGCAGCTATAGCGGGAGAAGAAACTACGAGCAGTACTTC

V gene: TRBV29-1
clone size: -
J gene: TRBJ1-1
D gene: TRBD1
CDR3 protein: CSAGQGTGTEAFF
CDR3 DNA: TGCAGCGCCGGACAGGGGACGGGGACTGAAGCTTTCTTT

V gene: TRBV28
clone size: -
J gene: TRBJ2-7
D gene: -
CDR3 protein: CASSSFQTSLGYEQYF
CDR3 DNA: TGTGCCAGCAGTTCGTTTCAGACTAGTTTGGGTTACGAGCAGTACTTC

V gene: TRBV11-3
clone size: once
J gene: TRBJ2-3
D gene: -
CDR3 protein: CASSYQGGPDTQYF
CDR3 DNA: TGTGCCAGCTCATATCAAGGGGGGCCAGATACGCAGTATTTT

V gene: TRBV6-5
clone size: -
J gene: TRBJ2-2
D gene: -
CDR3 protein: CASRGLNTGELFF
CDR3 DNA: TGTGCGAGTCGGGGGCTGAACACCGGGGAGCTGTTTTTT

V gene: TRBV19
clone size: -
J gene: TRBJ2-3
D gene: TRBD2
CDR3 protein: CASEKQRGVADTQYF
CDR3 DNA: TGTGCCAGTGAGAAACAGCGGGGAGTTGCAGATACGCAGTATTTT

V gene: TRBV2
clone size: -
J gene: TRBJ2-7
D gene: -
CDR3 protein: CARGRESNSYEQYF
CDR3 DNA: TGTGCCAGGGGAAGGGAGTCCAATTCCTACGAGCAGTACTTC

V gene: TRBV19
clone size: -
J gene: TRBJ2-1
D gene: TRBD2
CDR3 protein: CASSILAGVNEQFF
CDR3 DNA: TGTGCCAGTAGTATACTAGCGGGGGTCAATGAGCAGTTCTTC

V gene: TRBV6-5
clone size: -
J gene: TRBJ1-1
D gene: TRBD1
CDR3 protein: CASRGGSTEAFF
CDR3 DNA: TGTGCCAGTCGAGGGGGCAGCACTGAAGCTTTCTTT

V gene: TRBV5-4
clone size: -
J gene: TRBJ2-3
D gene: -
CDR3 protein: CASSWAYHTDTQYF
CDR3 DNA: TGTGCCAGCAGCTGGGCCTACCATACAGATACGCAGTATTTT

V gene: TRBV3-1/TRBV3-2
clone size: few
J gene: TRBJ1-1
D gene: -
CDR3 protein: CASTNQGSRIRTEAFF
CDR3 DNA: TGTGCCAGCACCAATCAGGGGAGTAGGATACGTACTGAAGCTTTCTTT

V gene: TRBV11-3
clone size: -
J gene: TRBJ2-1
D gene: TRBD2
CDR3 protein: CASSLRRGLAGVNEQFF
CDR3 DNA: TGTGCCAGCAGCCTACGTAGGGGACTAGCGGGGGTCAATGAGCAGTTCTTC

V gene: TRBV7-9
clone size: few
J gene: TRBJ1-1
D gene: -
CDR3 protein: CASLTLMTLNTEAFF
CDR3 DNA: TGTGCCAGCCTAACCTTGATGACTTTGAACACTGAAGCTTTCTTT

V gene: TRBV10-2
clone size: -
J gene: TRBJ1-2
D gene: -
CDR3 protein: CASSDPLGGYTF
CDR3 DNA: TGCGCCAGCAGTGATCCCCTGGGGGGCTACACCTTC

V gene: TRBV30
clone size: -
J gene: TRBJ2-1
D gene: -
CDR3 protein: CAWSVRGRVGNEQFF
CDR3 DNA: TGTGCCTGGAGTGTACGGGGCAGGGTTGGGAATGAGCAGTTCTTC

V gene: TRBV2
clone size: -
J gene: TRBJ1-4
D gene: TRBD1
CDR3 protein: CASRAKTGGNEKLFF
CDR3 DNA: TGTGCCAGCAGGGCGAAGACAGGGGGGAATGAAAAACTGTTTTTT

V gene: TRBV4-2
clone size: -
J gene: TRBJ2-1
D gene: -
CDR3 protein: CASSQGPHNEQFF
CDR3 DNA: TGTGCCAGCAGCCAAGGACCGCACAATGAGCAGTTCTTC

V gene: TRBV15
clone size: -
J gene: TRBJ1-2
D gene: -
CDR3 protein: CATSREPWKADYGYTF
CDR3 DNA: TGTGCCACCAGCAGAGAACCATGGAAGGCTGACTATGGCTACACCTTC

V gene: TRBV6-1
clone size: -
J gene: TRBJ2-3
D gene: -
CDR3 protein: CASSETGDTQYF
CDR3 DNA: TGTGCCAGCAGTGAAACGGGAGATACGCAGTATTTT

V gene: TRBV9
clone size: once
J gene: TRBJ2-1
D gene: -
CDR3 protein: CASSGGTTYNEQFF
CDR3 DNA: TGTGCCAGCAGCGGCGGGACCACCTACAATGAGCAGTTCTTC

V gene: TRBV2
clone size: -
J gene: TRBJ2-5
D gene: TRBD2
CDR3 protein: CASSGGLGETQYF
CDR3 DNA: TGTGCCAGCAGTGGGGGACTAGGGGAGACCCAGTACTTC

V gene: TRBV30
clone size: -
J gene: TRBJ1-2
D gene: -
CDR3 protein: CAWSAQAGYTF
CDR3 DNA: TGTGCCTGGAGCGCTCAGGCTGGCTACACCTTC

V gene: TRBV15
clone size: -
J gene: TRBJ2-1
D gene: -
CDR3 protein: CATSRFMGSGDHNDNEQFF
CDR3 DNA: TGTGCCACCAGCCGATTCATGGGATCGGGGGACCACAACGACAATGAGCAGTTCTTC

V gene: TRBV4-2
clone size: few
J gene: TRBJ1-4
D gene: TRBD1
CDR3 protein: CASSQDIVSGGTGGFLFF
CDR3 DNA: TGTGCCAGCAGCCAAGATATAGTCAGTGGTGGGACAGGGGGTTTTCTGTTTTTT

V gene: TRBV6-2/TRBV6-3
clone size: -
J gene: TRBJ2-3
D gene: -
CDR3 protein: CASSYGGTDTQYF
CDR3 DNA: TGTGCCAGCAGTTATGGGGGCACAGATACGCAGTATTTT

V gene: TRBV28
clone size: -
J gene: TRBJ2-2
D gene: TRBD1
CDR3 protein: CASSPGTADTGELFF
CDR3 DNA: TGTGCCAGCAGTCCAGGGACAGCGGACACCGGGGAGCTGTTTTTT

V gene: TRBV5-6
clone size: -
J gene: TRBJ2-1
D gene: TRBD2
CDR3 protein: CASSPSSGISYNEQFF
CDR3 DNA: TGTGCCAGCAGCCCATCTAGCGGGATCTCCTACAATGAGCAGTTCTTC

V gene: TRBV14
clone size: -
J gene: TRBJ1-3
D gene: -
CDR3 protein: CASRTGGRGNTIYF
CDR3 DNA: TGTGCCAGCAGAACCGGGGGCAGGGGAAACACCATATATTTT

V gene: TRBV7-3
clone size: -
J gene: TRBJ1-1
D gene: -
CDR3 protein: CASSNHSSDTEAFF
CDR3 DNA: TGTGCCAGCAGCAACCATTCCTCGGACACTGAAGCTTTCTTT

V gene: TRBV28
clone size: -
J gene: TRBJ2-1
D gene: -
CDR3 protein: CATFNTAGEQFF
CDR3 DNA: TGTGCCACCTTTAATACAGCAGGTGAGCAGTTCTTC

V gene: TRBV5-1
clone size: -
J gene: TRBJ2-1
D gene: TRBD2
CDR3 protein: CASSSYGLASGYEQFF
CDR3 DNA: TGCGCCAGCAGCTCCTATGGACTAGCGTCTGGGTATGAGCAGTTCTTC

V gene: TRBV9
clone size: -
J gene: TRBJ1-5
D gene: -
CDR3 protein: CASSVGERTNQHF
CDR3 DNA: TGTGCCAGCAGCGTAGGGGAGAGGACAAACCAGCATTTT

V gene: TRBV7-2
clone size: -
J gene: TRBJ1-1
D gene: -
CDR3 protein: CASSLERFNTEAFF
CDR3 DNA: TGTGCCAGCAGCTTAGAGAGGTTCAACACTGAAGCTTTCTTT

V gene: TRBV7-8
clone size: few
J gene: TRBJ2-1
D gene: TRBD1
CDR3 protein: CASSPGTAFNEQFF
CDR3 DNA: TGTGCCAGCAGCCCCGGGACAGCTTTCAATGAGCAGTTCTTC

V gene: TRBV5-5
clone size: -
J gene: TRBJ1-2
D gene: TRBD1
CDR3 protein: CASSYPGQEILGYTF
CDR3 DNA: TGTGCCAGCAGCTACCCGGGACAGGAAATCCTTGGCTACACCTTC

V gene: TRBV10-2
clone size: -
J gene: TRBJ2-7
D gene: -
CDR3 protein: CASRTGAYEQYF
CDR3 DNA: TGCGCCAGCAGGACTGGGGCCTACGAGCAGTACTTC